The clone carrying this T cell receptor beta chain was detected only a few times. Its antigen is unknown. Germline assignment: CDR1 KGHSH and CDR2 LQKENI. This CDR3 contains 15 residues. Trimming took 4 bases from V and 8 from J; bases not matched to a gene: 9. The sample is drawn from a study of T cells after yellow fever vaccination. Study at large: Libraries from low-cell-number fractions were prepared with the SMART-Seq v4 Ultra Low Input RNA kit. Study-wide points: Peaking faster, on day 5 versus 15, the secondary response was nonetheless weaker. The booster saw the reappearance of most primary-vaccination clones (around 96% CD4, about 90% CD8).

Researchers made TCR cDNA using 5'RACE template switching, and this step added a universal primer site and UMIs. One entry per CDR3 protein, called by TCRdb with MiXCR from the 5' RACE reads. The sample lists under 600,000 distinct CDR3 sequences; roughly 13% were seen once. The clonotype comes from a man aged 30-40 years who received the YFV17D yellow fever vaccine. This sample comprised PBMCs, obtained on the day of the yellow fever booster vaccination. V gene TRBV18 combines with J gene TRBJ2-1, with TRBD2 matching 9 bases. CDR3 nucleotides: TGTGCCAGCTCACGACCAGGCGCGGGAGGGGATGAGCAGTTCTTC. Translation: CASSRPGAGGDEQFF.